Below are 8 T cell receptor beta chains sequenced from a single sample in a study of blood T cell repertoires in COVID-19. Sequencing used immunoSEQ multiplex PCR; TCRdb keeps in-frame clones, though not all of them. The table includes some 170,000 clones, around three quarters detected once. Sequences were obtained from peripheral blood. The source of these receptors is a man aged 55-75 years with acute or convalescent COVID-19.

This clone was seen only once. This rearrangement joins TRBV30 to TRBJ2-1, with TRBD2 matching 12 bases. The junction had 5 bases not matched to a gene; V was cut back by 0 bases and J by 5 bases. The germline CDR1 and CDR2 sequences are GTSNPN and SVGIG (reference sequence). CDR3 length: 16 amino acids. The CDR3 here is CAWSVGLAGGHNEQFF. CDR3 in DNA: TGTGCCTGGAGTGTAGGGCTAGCGGGGGGGCACAATGAGCAGTTCTTC.

The chain couples TRBV7-2 to TRBJ1-2, with D tentatively TRBD1 (5 bases). CDR1 SGHTA and CDR2 FQGNSA come from the germline V gene. Trimming left V 5 bases short and J 4 bases short, with 11 bases between. The CDR3 has 13 residues. The CDR3 reads CASSTTESYGYTF. The CDR3 nucleotides read TGTGCCAGCAGCACGACAGAGAGCTATGGCTACACCTTC.

The chain is built from TRBV25-1 and TRBJ2-3; perhaps TRBD2 as D (5 bases). Germline CDR1 is MGHDK and CDR2 is SYGVNS. Trimming removed 3 bases at V and 6 bases at J, with 16 bases between. The CDR3 runs 15 residues. The chain's CDR3 is CASSDGKRGGDTQYF. The CDR3, as DNA: TGTGCCAGCAGTGATGGCAAAAGAGGCGGGGATACGCAGTATTTT.

In nucleotides, the CDR3 is TGTGCCAGCAGCGTAGGATCAGCGAGCTCCTATAATTCACCCCTCCACTTT. It specifies CASSVGSASSYNSPLHF. The chain recombines TRBV9 with TRBJ1-6; unclear D gene. Deletions cut 0 bases from V and 0 bases from J, with 10 bases between. This CDR3 comprises 17 residues. CDR1 SGDLS and CDR2 YYNGEE come from the germline V gene.

This clone was seen a handful of times. V usage is TRBV7-9 and J usage is TRBJ2-7, with 9 bases identical to TRBD2. V shed 1 base and J 2 bases; nucleotides not matched to a gene: 6. Germline-derived CDR1 and CDR2 are SEHNR and FQNEAQ (reference sequence). This CDR3 has 16 amino acids. The DNA for the CDR3 is TGTGCCAGCAGCTTAGTTGGACTAGCGACGACCTACGAGCAGTACTTC. Translation: CASSLVGLATTYEQYF.

J is TRBJ2-7 and V is TRBV13; tentative D call: TRBD2 (6 bases). The germline CDR1 and CDR2 sequences are PRHDT and FYEKMQ (reference sequence). This CDR3 is built from 13 residues. The germline V and J ends were trimmed by 1 base and 7 bases, with 11 bases remaining between them. The CDR3, as DNA: TGTGCCAGCAGCTTAGCCGAGGCGGGGGAGCAGTACTTC. Protein sequence: CASSLAEAGEQYF. Combining the CDR3 with reference TRBV13 and TRBJ2-7 gives the whole variable domain AAGVIQSPRHLIKEKRETATLKCYPIPRHDTVYWYQQGPGQDPQFLISFYEKMQSDKGSIPDRFSAQQFSDYHSELNMSSLELGDSALYFCASSLAEAGEQYFGPGTRLTVT.

The chain links TRBV7-8 to TRBJ1-1; TRBD1 matches 10 bases. With V trimmed by 3 bases and J by 3 bases, 4 bases remained unmatched. CDR1 is SGHVS and CDR2 is FQNEAQ in the germline V gene. The CDR3 has 15 amino acids. CDR3 nucleotide sequence: TGTGCCAGCAGCTTTTGGACAGGGGGAGACACTGAAGCTTTCTTT. This translates into CASSFWTGGDTEAFF. Supplemented by reference TRBV7-8 and TRBJ1-1, the full variable domain reads GAGVSQSPRYKVAKRGQDVALRCDPISGHVSLFWYQQALGQGPEFLTYFQNEAQLDKSGLPSDRFFAERPEGSVSTLKIQRTQQEDSAVYLCASSFWTGGDTEAFFGQGTRLTVV.

This chain connects TRBV6-5 to TRBJ1-6; no clear D gene. Trimming cost V 6 bases and J 2 bases, with 11 bases left between them. Germline CDR1 is MNHEY and CDR2 is SVGAGI. The CDR3 length is 15 residues. CDR3 in DNA: TGTGCCAGCAGCCGCACGAGGGCCTATAATTCACCCCTCCACTTT. Protein: CASSRTRAYNSPLHF.